Listed below are T cell receptor beta chains from one sample, sequenced in a study of blood T cell repertoires in COVID-19. Only in-frame clones appear in the TCRdb table, and some are missing; sequencing was by immunoSEQ multiplex PCR. This table has roughly 180,000 clones, around 83% appearing once. The sample taken for sequencing was PBMCs or T cells enriched from blood (not recorded which). These receptors were collected from a woman aged 45-65 years in a cohort exposed to, infected with or recovered from COVID-19 (not recorded which). CDR3s include the opening cysteine and the closing phenylalanine or tryptophan. A D gene is named only where the DNA matches it firmly. Size is omitted from some rows. Given values are once, few, many or a class for expanded clones.

CDR3 length	V gene	J gene	D gene	clone size	CDR3 protein	CDR3 DNA
14	TRBV18	TRBJ1-5	-	-	CASNQQGSDQPQHF	TGTGCCAGCAACCAGCAGGGATCGGATCAGCCCCAGCATTTT
17	TRBV28	TRBJ1-6	-	-	CASSLFQGTAGNSPLHF	TGTGCCAGCAGTTTATTCCAGGGAACGGCCGGTAATTCACCCCTCCACTTT
15	TRBV7-8	TRBJ2-7	TRBD2	-	CASSLLAGSGMVQYF	TGTGCCAGCAGCTTACTAGCGGGTTCCGGTATGGTGCAGTACTTC
15	TRBV7-6	TRBJ2-2	-	few	CASSLGGHNTGELFF	TGTGCCAGCAGCTTAGGGGGACATAACACCGGGGAGCTGTTTTTT
16	TRBV11-2	TRBJ2-3	-	-	CASSLEWLAGTDTQYF	TGTGCCAGCAGCTTAGAGTGGTTAGCGGGCACAGATACGCAGTATTTT
16	TRBV5-6	TRBJ1-1	-	-	CASSWMGRAMNTEAFF	TGTGCCAGCAGCTGGATGGGGAGGGCCATGAACACTGAAGCTTTCTTT
13	TRBV10-3	TRBJ2-2	TRBD1	-	CAISPRGPGELFF	TGTGCCATCTCACCAAGGGGGCCCGGGGAGCTGTTTTTT
14	TRBV18	TRBJ1-1	TRBD1	-	CASSPGDSGTEAFF	TGTGCCAGCTCACCGGGGGACAGTGGGACTGAAGCTTTCTTT
16	TRBV15	TRBJ2-1	TRBD2	once	CATSREGSGRGHEQFF	TGTGCCACCAGCAGAGAGGGTAGCGGGAGGGGCCATGAGCAGTTCTTC
16	TRBV13	TRBJ2-5	TRBD1	-	CASSLVTGDIMETQYF	TGTGCCAGCAGCTTAGTAACAGGGGATATTATGGAGACCCAGTACTTC
14	TRBV13	TRBJ2-5	TRBD1	-	CASSPGQGVETQYF	TGTGCCAGCAGCCCCGGACAGGGGGTCGAGACCCAGTACTTC
17	TRBV11-3	TRBJ1-1	-	-	CASSLEVGGKVRTEAFF	TGTGCCAGCAGCTTAGAAGTTGGGGGCAAGGTGAGGACTGAAGCTTTCTTT
15	TRBV28	TRBJ1-2	TRBD1	once	CASSLEGQGFFGYTF	TGTGCCAGCAGTTTAGAGGGACAGGGTTTTTTCGGCTACACCTTC
15	TRBV28	TRBJ1-5	-	-	CASSFPGIGNQPQHF	TGTGCCAGCAGTTTCCCAGGGATTGGCAATCAGCCCCAGCATTTT
16	TRBV15	TRBJ2-2	TRBD1	-	CATSRGVTGSTGELFF	TGTGCCACCAGCAGAGGGGTGACAGGGTCCACCGGGGAGCTGTTTTTT
15	TRBV11-2	TRBJ2-3	-	-	CASSLGGETTDTQYF	TGTGCCAGCAGCTTAGGGGGGGAAACCACAGATACGCAGTATTTT
13	TRBV11-2	TRBJ2-2	TRBD1	-	CASRTGGTGELFF	TGTGCCTCCCGGACAGGGGGGACCGGGGAGCTGTTTTTT
15	TRBV6-5	TRBJ1-2	TRBD1	few	CASSYSRDSPLGYTF	TGTGCCAGCAGTTACTCGAGGGACAGTCCCCTTGGCTACACCTTC
13	TRBV5-1	TRBJ1-2	TRBD1	once	CASSSGTGDGYTF	TGCGCCAGCAGCTCTGGGACAGGGGATGGCTACACCTTC
13	TRBV20-1	TRBJ1-6	-	-	CSASYQGNSPLHF	TGCAGTGCTAGTTACCAGGGGAATTCACCCCTCCACTTT
16	TRBV11-2	TRBJ2-5	TRBD1	-	CASSKRDRVFSETQYF	TGTGCCAGCAGCAAGCGGGACAGGGTTTTTTCAGAGACCCAGTACTTC
15	TRBV5-8	TRBJ1-2	-	once	CASTTKGVSFYGYTF	TGTGCCAGCACTACTAAGGGGGTATCGTTCTATGGCTACACCTTC
13	TRBV7-9	TRBJ2-1	-	-	CASSPPGGNEQFF	TGTGCCAGCAGCCCCCCCGGGGGCAATGAGCAGTTCTTC
14	TRBV25-1	TRBJ1-3	TRBD1	-	CASSPTGVGNTIYF	TGTGCCAGCAGTCCGACAGGGGTTGGAAACACCATATATTTT
14	TRBV3-1/TRBV3-2	TRBJ2-3	-	-	CASSLTGPTDTQYF	TGTGCCAGCAGCCTCACAGGGCCCACAGATACGCAGTATTTT
15	TRBV5-1	TRBJ1-1	-	-	CASSSLGGRNTEAFF	TGCGCCAGCAGCTCGCTCGGGGGGCGGAACACTGAAGCTTTCTTT
13	TRBV29-1	TRBJ1-2	TRBD1	few	CSVGFGQGYGYTF	TGCAGCGTCGGATTTGGACAGGGGTATGGCTACACCTTC
14	TRBV7-8	TRBJ1-3	-	-	CASSLGGPENTIYF	TGTGCCAGCAGCTTAGGGGGCCCGGAAAACACCATATATTTT
15	TRBV9	TRBJ1-1	-	-	CASSPLSGRNTEAFF	TGTGCCAGCAGCCCCCTGAGCGGCAGGAACACTGAAGCTTTCTTT
15	TRBV6-2/TRBV6-3	TRBJ1-3	-	once	CASSYAQNSGNTIYF	TGTGCCAGCAGTTACGCACAGAACTCTGGAAACACCATATATTTT
18	TRBV4-1	TRBJ1-1	TRBD1	-	CASSQDPGQEEWNTEAFF	TGCGCCAGCAGCCAAGATCCAGGACAGGAGGAGTGGAACACTGAAGCTTTCTTT
15	TRBV27	TRBJ2-2	-	-	CASRGTEKNTGELFF	TGTGCCAGCAGAGGGACTGAAAAGAACACCGGGGAGCTGTTTTTT
15	TRBV28	TRBJ1-5	-	-	CASSMGGQGYQPQHF	TGTGCCAGCAGTATGGGAGGACAAGGTTATCAGCCCCAGCATTTT
13	TRBV7-9	TRBJ1-2	TRBD1	-	CASSLGWTGSYTF	TGTGCCAGCAGCTTAGGGTGGACAGGGAGTTACACCTTC
13	TRBV19	TRBJ2-1	-	-	CASSIGQRDEQFF	TGTGCCAGTAGTATAGGCCAGAGGGATGAGCAGTTCTTC
14	TRBV18	TRBJ1-6	-	once	CASSPAGENSPLHF	TGTGCCAGCTCACCTGCAGGGGAAAATTCACCCCTCCACTTT
16	TRBV24-1	TRBJ1-4	TRBD1	-	CATSDATGEGYEKLFF	TGTGCCACCAGTGATGCGACAGGGGAAGGGTATGAAAAACTGTTTTTT
15	TRBV27	TRBJ2-5	TRBD1	-	CASSLDGQAGETQYF	TGTGCCAGCAGTTTAGACGGACAGGCCGGAGAGACCCAGTACTTC
14	TRBV9	TRBJ2-7	TRBD2	-	CASSPGLEGYEQYF	TGTGCCAGCAGCCCGGGACTAGAGGGCTACGAGCAGTACTTC
14	TRBV10-3	TRBJ2-5	TRBD2	-	CAISGTSGKETQYF	TGTGCCATCAGCGGGACTAGCGGGAAAGAGACCCAGTACTTC
15	TRBV6-5	TRBJ1-3	-	-	CASSEGQFSGNTIYF	TGTGCCAGCAGCGAGGGCCAATTCTCTGGAAACACCATATATTTT
15	TRBV19	TRBJ2-2	TRBD2	once	CASWPGGGGTGELFF	TGTGCCAGCTGGCCCGGCGGGGGGGGCACCGGGGAGCTGTTTTTT
16	TRBV19	TRBJ1-2	TRBD1	-	CASTNPGGQGAYGYTF	TGTGCCAGTACCAACCCAGGGGGACAGGGGGCCTATGGCTACACCTTC
15	TRBV19	TRBJ1-5	-	-	CASSTEGVSNQPQHF	TGTGCCAGTAGTACTGAGGGGGTCAGCAATCAGCCCCAGCATTTT
12	TRBV3-1/TRBV3-2	TRBJ2-1	-	-	CASSHLHNEQFF	TGTGCCAGCAGCCACCTCCACAATGAGCAGTTCTTC
17	TRBV30	TRBJ1-6	-	-	CAWSFPGRSSYNSPLHF	TGTGCCTGGAGCTTCCCAGGGAGGAGCTCCTATAATTCACCCCTCCACTTT
15	TRBV19	TRBJ2-1	TRBD2	-	CASLMTSGATNEQFF	TGTGCCAGTTTGATGACTAGCGGGGCCACCAATGAGCAGTTCTTC
18	TRBV28	TRBJ2-1	TRBD2	once	CASSGLAGGRSSYNEQFF	TGTGCCAGCAGTGGACTAGCGGGGGGTAGGAGCTCCTACAATGAGCAGTTCTTC
15	TRBV2	TRBJ2-3	TRBD1	-	CASSLYRGRTDTQYF	TGTGCCAGCAGTTTATACAGGGGGCGAACAGATACGCAGTATTTT
15	TRBV18	TRBJ1-2	TRBD1	-	CASSRPDRGTEGYTF	TGTGCCAGCTCACGGCCGGACAGGGGGACTGAGGGCTACACCTTC
13	TRBV6-5	TRBJ2-7	-	-	CASSSTGTYEQYF	TGTGCCAGCAGTTCGACAGGTACCTACGAGCAGTACTTC
14	TRBV5-5	TRBJ1-1	-	-	CASSLMGENTEAFF	TGTGCCAGCAGCTTGATGGGAGAGAACACTGAAGCTTTCTTT
14	TRBV11-2	TRBJ1-2	-	-	CASSPQERLYGYTF	TGTGCCAGCAGCCCCCAAGAAAGACTCTATGGCTACACCTTC
15	TRBV19	TRBJ1-5	TRBD1	-	CASHARDSYNQPQHF	TGTGCCAGCCATGCCCGGGACAGCTACAATCAGCCCCAGCATTTT
16	TRBV7-2	TRBJ2-7	-	-	CASSLGAWEGRWEQYF	TGTGCCAGCAGCTTGGGAGCCTGGGAAGGCAGGTGGGAGCAGTACTTC
16	TRBV27	TRBJ2-2	-	-	CASSLATSSGTGELFF	TGTGCCAGCAGTTTGGCGACCTCTAGTGGCACCGGGGAGCTGTTTTTT
15	TRBV7-8	TRBJ2-3	TRBD2	-	CASSPREGSTDTQYF	TGTGCCAGCAGCCCCCGGGAGGGCTCCACAGATACGCAGTATTTT
15	TRBV5-1	TRBJ2-1	-	-	CASSPTGVVYNEQFF	TGCGCCAGCAGCCCCACTGGAGTGGTCTACAATGAGCAGTTCTTC